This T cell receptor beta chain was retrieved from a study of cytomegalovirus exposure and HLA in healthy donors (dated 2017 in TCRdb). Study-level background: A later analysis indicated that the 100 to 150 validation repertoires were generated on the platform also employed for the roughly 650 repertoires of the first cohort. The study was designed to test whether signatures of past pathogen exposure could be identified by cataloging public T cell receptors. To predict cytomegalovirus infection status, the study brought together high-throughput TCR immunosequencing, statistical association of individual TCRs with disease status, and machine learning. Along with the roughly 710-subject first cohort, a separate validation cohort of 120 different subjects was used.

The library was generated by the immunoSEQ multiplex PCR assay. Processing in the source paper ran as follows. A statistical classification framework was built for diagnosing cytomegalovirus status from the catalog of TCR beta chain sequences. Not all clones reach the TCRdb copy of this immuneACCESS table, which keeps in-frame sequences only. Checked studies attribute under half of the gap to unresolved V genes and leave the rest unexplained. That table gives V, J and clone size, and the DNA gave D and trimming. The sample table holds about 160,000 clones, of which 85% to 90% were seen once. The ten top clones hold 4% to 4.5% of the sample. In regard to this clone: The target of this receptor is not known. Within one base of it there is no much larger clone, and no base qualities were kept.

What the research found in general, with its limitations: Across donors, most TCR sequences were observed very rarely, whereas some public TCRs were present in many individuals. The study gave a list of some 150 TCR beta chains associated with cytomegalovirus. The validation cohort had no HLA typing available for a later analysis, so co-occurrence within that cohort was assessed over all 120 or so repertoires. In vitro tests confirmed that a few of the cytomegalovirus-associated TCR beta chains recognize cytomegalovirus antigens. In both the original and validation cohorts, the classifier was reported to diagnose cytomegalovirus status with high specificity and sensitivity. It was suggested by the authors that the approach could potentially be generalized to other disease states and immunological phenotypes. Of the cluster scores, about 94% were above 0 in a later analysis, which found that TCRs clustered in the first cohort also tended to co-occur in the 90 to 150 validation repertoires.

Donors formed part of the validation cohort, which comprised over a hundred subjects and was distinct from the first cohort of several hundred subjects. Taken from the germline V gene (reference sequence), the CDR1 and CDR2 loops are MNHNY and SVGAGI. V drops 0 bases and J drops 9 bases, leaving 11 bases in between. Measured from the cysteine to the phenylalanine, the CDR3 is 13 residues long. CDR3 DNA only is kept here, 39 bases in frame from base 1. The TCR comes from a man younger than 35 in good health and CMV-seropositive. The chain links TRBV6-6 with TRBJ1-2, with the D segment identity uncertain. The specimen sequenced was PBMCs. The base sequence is TGTGCCAGCAGTTACTCGGAACAGACGAGCTACACCTTC. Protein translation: CASSYSEQTSYTF.